The 10 T cell receptor beta chains below all came from one sample that was sequenced in a study of blood T cell repertoires in COVID-19. Using immunoSEQ multiplex PCR, the repertoire was profiled, and TCRdb retains in-frame clones only, with some absent. The data hold about 140,000 clones, with around 90% observed a single time. Sequenced material: peripheral blood. The receptors here all came from a human donor in a cohort sampled during active COVID-19.

The rearrangement uses TRBV21-1 and TRBJ2-5; the table's TRBD2 call for D was not verified on the DNA. TRBV21-1 is flagged as a pseudogene. This CDR3 contains 14 residues. The CDR3 bases are TGTGCCAGCAGCAGACTAGCGGTCCAAGAGACCCAGTACTTC. It encodes CASSRLAVQETQYF.

The table lists this clone with a few counts. CDR3 sequence: CAMGQTGRAFF. The CDR3 bases are TGTGCCATGGGACAGACCGGCAGGGCTTTCTTT. The chain combines TRBV5-4 with TRBJ1-1, with 7 bases identical to TRBD1. CDR1 is SGHNT, CDR2 YYREEE, per germline (reference sequence). This CDR3 spans 11 amino acids. V was pared by 9 bases and J by 11 bases, with 10 bases of the junction left unmatched. Together with reference TRBV5-4 and TRBJ1-1, the CDR3 gives the full variable domain: ETGVTQSPTHLIKTRGQQVTLRCSSQSGHNTVSWYQQALGQGPQFIFQYYREEENGRGNFPPRFSGLQFPNYSSELNVNALELDDSALYLCAMGQTGRAFFGQGTRLTVV.

The rearrangement uses TRBV19 and TRBJ2-7, with D possibly being TRBD2 (7 bases). V was pared by 3 bases and J by 3 bases, with 12 bases between. This CDR3 is 14 amino acids long. The germline CDR1 and CDR2 sequences are LNHDA and SQIVND (reference sequence). CDR3 sequence: CASSIRGGLYEQYF. The CDR3 DNA reads TGTGCCAGTAGTATCCGCGGGGGCCTCTACGAGCAGTACTTC.

The chain recombines TRBV9 with TRBJ2-1, with 9 bases aligning to TRBD2. The CDR3 extends over 15 amino acids. V trimming: 3 bases; J trimming: 9 bases; junction bases outside the gene matches: 10. Germline V gene lookup returns CDR1 SGDLS and CDR2 YYNGEE. The CDR3 here is CASSALGGGAGEQFF. The CDR3 coding sequence is TGTGCCAGCAGCGCCCTGGGCGGGGGGGCCGGTGAGCAGTTCTTC.

J is TRBJ2-7 and V is TRBV6-1; D gene uncertain. CDR1 and CDR2 from the germline V gene are MNHNS and SASEGT. The CDR3 covers 12 residues. Deletions cut 2 bases from V and 1 base from J, with 3 bases between. CDR3 nucleotides: TGTGCCAGCAGTGAATCGTCCTACGAGCAGTACTTC. This gives the protein CASSESSYEQYF.

The chain employs TRBV6-2 or TRBV6-3 and TRBJ1-4; unclear D gene. Germline CDR1 is MNHEY and CDR2 is SVGEGT. V was pared by 2 bases and J by 0 bases, with 7 bases between. The CDR3 runs 15 residues. As DNA, the CDR3 is TGTGCCAGCAGTTACGAGTTTTCAACTAATGAAAAACTGTTTTTT. This sequence encodes CASSYEFSTNEKLFF.

The rearrangement links TRBV5-6 to TRBJ2-7; TRBD2 matches 11 bases. In germline, CDR1 is SGHDT, CDR2 YYEEEE. The CDR3 is 15 residues long. The V gene end was trimmed by 0 bases and the J gene end by 3 bases; junction bases not matched to a gene: 2. CDR3 DNA sequence: TGTGCCAGCAGCTTGGATCTAGCGGGAGGCTACGAGCAGTACTTC. It codes for CASSLDLAGGYEQYF.

Worth noting for this clone: This sample also contains other DNA sequences that code for the same CDR3. This chain connects TRBV30 to TRBJ1-6, with 9 bases matching TRBD1. Germline V gene lookup returns CDR1 GTSNPN and CDR2 SVGIG (reference sequence). V trimming: 0 bases; J trimming: 3 bases; junction bases outside the gene matches: 9. The CDR3 covers 18 residues. The chain's CDR3 is CAWSVLGTGKSYNSPLHF. The CDR3, as DNA: TGTGCCTGGAGTGTACTAGGGACAGGGAAGAGCTATAATTCACCCCTCCACTTT.

In DNA, the CDR3 is TGTGCCTGGAGTCCAGGTAACTCTGGAAACACCATATATTTT. It yields the protein CAWSPGNSGNTIYF. This chain connects TRBV30 to TRBJ1-3; no clear D. Germline loops: CDR1 GTSNPN, CDR2 SVGIG (reference sequence). This CDR3 has 14 residues. V was trimmed by 2 bases and J by 0 bases, leaving 8 bases between them.

J is TRBJ2-3 and V is TRBV19; no clear D. CDR1 and CDR2 (germline): LNHDA, SQIVND (reference sequence). Trimming left V 6 bases short and J 4 bases short, with 14 bases between. The CDR3 length is 14 residues. CDR3 residues: CASSISRISDTQYF. CDR3 sequence (DNA): TGTGCCAGTAGCATTAGCCGGATCTCAGATACGCAGTATTTT.